The 8 T cell receptor beta chains listed next were all sequenced from one sample in a study of vaccination and CD4 T cells after COVID-19. Cultured CD4+ T cell DNA was sequenced using the Oncomine TCR Beta short-read assay. TCRdb re-called the PCR reads with MiXCR, one entry per CDR3 protein. The data hold fewer than 30,000 distinct CDR3 sequences, with 50% to 65% observed a single time. Antigens of these TCRs are unknown. Described treatment: roughly 10-day PBMC culture with coronavirus spike peptide pools or control peptides (ViraFEST assay). Specimen: CD4+ T cells from blood, cultured in vitro, collected before SARS-CoV-2 vaccination. Receptors originate from a human donor who received a COVID-19 vaccine.

This clonotype occurred a few times. The chain is built from TRBV10-2 and TRBJ2-7; a possible D gene is TRBD1 (6 bases). CDR3 length: 13 residues. Trimming took off 6 bases at V and 3 bases at J, with 12 bases between the two ends. Germline V gives CDR1 WSHSY, CDR2 SAAADI. CDR3 loop: CASRRGLGYEQYF. The CDR3 nucleotides are TGCGCCAGCAGGAGGGGGTTGGGCTACGAGCAGTACTTC.

This chain connects TRBV30 to TRBJ2-7, with D possibly TRBD2 on 7 matching bases. Germline-derived CDR1 and CDR2 are GTSNPN and SVGIG (reference sequence). Trimming removed 1 base from V and 3 bases from J, with 19 bases in between. This CDR3 contains 16 residues. The chain's CDR3 is CAWSERGQPRNYEQYF. In DNA, the CDR3 is TGTGCCTGGAGTGAGCGGGGACAACCTCGGAACTACGAGCAGTACTTC.

In this sample, this clonotype turned up a few times. The chain carries TRBV20-1 and TRBJ1-3; D possibly corresponds to TRBD1 (5 bases). The V and J ends lost 6 bases and 1 base respectively, with 16 bases between them. The CDR3 contains 15 residues. CDR1 and CDR2 from the germline V gene are DFQATT and SNEGSKA (reference sequence). Here the CDR3 reads CSASSSGGSGNTIYF. The CDR3, as DNA: TGCAGTGCATCTTCCTCCGGGGGTTCTGGAAACACCATATATTTT.

V and J are TRBV7-3 and TRBJ2-5; 7 bases fit TRBD2. V dropped 5 bases and J dropped 4; count of bases not matched to a gene: 4. This CDR3 is built from 13 residues. The germline V gene encodes CDR1 SGHTA and CDR2 FQGTGA. In DNA, the CDR3 is TGTGCCAGCAGCGCGACGGGAGGAGAGACCCAGTACTTC. It encodes CASSATGGETQYF.

The chain recombines TRBV2 with TRBJ2-3; 8 bases agree with TRBD2. The V gene end was trimmed by 6 bases and the J gene end by 5 bases; junction bases not matched to a gene: 4. The CDR3 loop spans 13 amino acids. Germline V gives CDR1 SNHLY, CDR2 FYNNEI. CDR3 in amino acids: CASRPGGGDTQYF. The CDR3 nucleotides are TGTGCCAGCAGGCCGGGGGGGGGAGATACGCAGTATTTT.

J is TRBJ1-5 and V is TRBV2; D is ambiguous. CDR3 size: 13 residues. The germline V gene encodes CDR1 SNHLY and CDR2 FYNNEI. V was pared by 7 bases and J by 2 bases, with 9 bases between. The CDR3 bases are TGTGCCAGCACCCGCGATCGCAATCAGCCCCAGCATTTT. Amino acids: CASTRDRNQPQHF.

As DNA, the CDR3 is TGTGCCTGGAGTCCACAGACAGGGGGATACAGGGAGCTGTTTTTT. This sequence encodes CAWSPQTGGYRELFF. V and J are TRBV30 and TRBJ2-2; 9 nucleotides line up with TRBD1. Germline CDR1 reads GTSNPN; CDR2 reads SVGIG (reference sequence). V shed 2 bases, J shed 9 bases, and the junction held 10 bases outside the gene matches. CDR3 length equals 15 residues.

The J gene is TRBJ2-5, the V gene TRBV6-5, with 8 bases matching TRBD1. Germline CDR1 is MNHEY and CDR2 is SVGAGI. The CDR3 covers 17 residues. The junction had 11 bases not matched to a gene; V was cut back by 0 bases and J by 5 bases. CDR3: CASSYSWSGGQGETQYF. The CDR3 bases are TGTGCCAGCAGTTACTCGTGGTCAGGGGGCCAGGGGGAGACCCAGTACTTC.